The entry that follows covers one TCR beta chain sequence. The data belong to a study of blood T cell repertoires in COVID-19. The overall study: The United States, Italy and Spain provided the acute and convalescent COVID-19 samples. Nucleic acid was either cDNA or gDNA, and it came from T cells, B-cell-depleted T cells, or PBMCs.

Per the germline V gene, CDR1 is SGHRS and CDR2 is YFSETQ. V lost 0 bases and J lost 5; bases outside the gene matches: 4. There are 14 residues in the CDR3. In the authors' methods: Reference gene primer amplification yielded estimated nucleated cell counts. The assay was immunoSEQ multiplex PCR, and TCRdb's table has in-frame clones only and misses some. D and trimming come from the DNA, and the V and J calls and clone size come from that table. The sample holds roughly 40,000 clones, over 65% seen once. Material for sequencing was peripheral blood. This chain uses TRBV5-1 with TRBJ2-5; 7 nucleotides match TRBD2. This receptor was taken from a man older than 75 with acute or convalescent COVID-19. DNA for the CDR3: TGCGCCAGCAGCTTGGCGGGGGGTGTGGAGACCCAGTACTTC. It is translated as CASSLAGGVETQYF.